This is a list of T cell receptor beta chains from one sample in a study of neurological immune-mediated disorders. TCRdb processed the 5' RACE reads anew with MiXCR; each CDR3 protein has one entry. The data show approximately 100,000 distinct CDR3 sequences, more than 10% seen once. Source material: PBMCs. These receptors were collected from a female donor with HTLV-1-associated myelopathy (HAM/TSP). The CDR3 runs from the conserved cysteine through the conserved F or W. D genes are given only for firm matches. Clone size, where shown, is once, few, many, or a class for clones that have expanded.

V	size	D	J	CDR3	DNA
TRBV28	many	NA	TRBJ2-2	CASGPSGQNTGELFF	TGTGCCAGCGGCCCCTCGGGACAGAACACCGGGGAGCTGTTTTTT
TRBV5-1	NA	NA	TRBJ2-6	CASSLASVRGRANVLTF	TGCGCCAGCAGCTTGGCCAGTGTCAGGGGAAGGGCCAACGTCCTGACTTTC
TRBV18	many	NA	TRBJ2-3	CASSPFQDLTDTQYF	TGTGCCAGCTCACCATTCCAGGATCTCACAGATACGCAGTATTTT
TRBV7-3	NA	NA	TRBJ2-6	CASSLMAGANVLTF	TGTGCCAGCAGCTTAATGGCAGGAGCCAACGTCCTGACTTTC
TRBV12-3/TRBV12-4	NA	NA	TRBJ1-1	CASSFFVEAEAFF	TGTGCCAGCAGTTTTTTCGTCGAGGCCGAAGCTTTCTTT
TRBV10-3	NA	NA	TRBJ2-1	CAIKEPLTFLQFF	TGTGCCATCAAAGAACCCCTGACATTCCTTCAGTTCTTC
TRBV7-2	many	NA	TRBJ2-7	CASKTGGSGGEQYF	TGTGCCAGCAAAACTGGAGGATCTGGGGGGGAGCAGTACTTC
TRBV29-1	many	NA	TRBJ1-6	CSVLDSLHSPLHF	TGCAGCGTCCTAGACAGTCTGCATTCACCCCTCCACTTT
TRBV18	few	NA	TRBJ2-3	CASSPLGGRLDTQYF	TGTGCCAGCTCACCCCTCGGGGGGCGCTTGGATACGCAGTATTTT
TRBV10-3	many	NA	TRBJ1-1	CAISDIIRSNTEAFF	TGTGCCATCAGTGATATTATACGGAGCAACACTGAAGCTTTCTTT
TRBV28	NA	NA	TRBJ1-6	CASSLVDGFSPLHF	TGTGCCAGCAGTTTAGTCGACGGTTTCTCACCCCTCCACTTT
TRBV14	many	NA	TRBJ1-2	CASSQDLEVGYTF	TGTGCCAGCAGCCAAGATCTTGAAGTAGGCTACACCTTC
TRBV7-2	many	NA	TRBJ2-7	CASSYAAPYEQYF	TGTGCCAGCAGCTACGCAGCACCCTACGAGCAGTACTTC
TRBV5-5	many	TRBD2	TRBJ2-3	CASSLKLAGGPNTDTQYF	TGTGCCAGCAGCTTAAAACTAGCGGGGGGGCCTAACACAGATACGCAGTATTTT
TRBV20-1	many	NA	TRBJ1-1	CSATRGAVNTEAFF	TGCAGTGCGACCCGGGGAGCCGTGAACACTGAAGCTTTCTTT
TRBV20-1	many	TRBD2	TRBJ2-1	CSARLLAGDNHEQFF	TGCAGTGCTCGACTTCTAGCGGGGGATAACCATGAGCAGTTCTTC
TRBV7-2	NA	TRBD2	TRBJ2-5	CASLRVSGGEQETQYF	TGTGCCAGTCTGAGGGTTAGCGGGGGGGAACAAGAGACCCAGTACTTC
TRBV6-5	many	NA	TRBJ2-1	CASSGPDKGFSYNEQFF	TGTGCCAGCAGTGGACCGGATAAGGGGTTTTCCTACAATGAGCAGTTCTTC
TRBV18	NA	NA	TRBJ2-3	CASSPPSTDTQYF	TGTGCCAGCTCACCACCTAGCACAGATACGCAGTATTTT
TRBV12-3/TRBV12-4	many	NA	TRBJ1-1	CASSFSRRNTEAFF	TGTGCCAGCAGTTTCTCTAGGCGGAACACTGAAGCTTTCTTT
TRBV20-1	many	TRBD1	TRBJ1-2	CSARDVGQGVYTF	TGCAGTGCTCGAGACGTGGGACAGGGGGTCTACACCTTC
TRBV5-1	many	TRBD1	TRBJ2-2	CASSSPGGASTGELFF	TGCGCCAGCAGCTCCCCAGGGGGCGCATCCACCGGGGAGCTGTTTTTT
TRBV5-1	many	NA	TRBJ1-6	CASSLRQTNSYNSPLHF	TGCGCCAGCAGTCTTCGGCAGACCAACTCCTATAATTCACCCCTCCACTTT
TRBV5-1	NA	TRBD1	TRBJ2-7	CTSSLAVQTGLDEQYF	TGCACCAGCAGCTTGGCCGTTCAGACAGGGTTGGACGAGCAGTACTTC
TRBV5-1	many	NA	TRBJ1-1	CASSQQGPDLSEAFF	TGCGCCAGCAGCCAACAGGGTCCCGATCTTTCCGAAGCTTTCTTT
TRBV20-1	many	NA	TRBJ1-5	CSASPTGNQPQHF	TGCAGTGCCTCCCCCACGGGCAATCAGCCCCAGCATTTT
TRBV20-1	many	NA	TRBJ1-1	CSARMRGPITEAFF	TGCAGTGCTAGAATGCGGGGCCCGATCACTGAAGCTTTCTTT
TRBV7-9	NA	NA	TRBJ2-2	CASRSGEGRELFF	TGTGCCAGCAGGTCCGGGGAAGGCAGGGAGCTGTTTTTT
TRBV6-6	NA	TRBD2	TRBJ2-2	CASRPIGGAGELFF	TGTGCCAGTCGGCCCATCGGGGGGGCCGGGGAGCTGTTTTTT
TRBV6-1	many	NA	TRBJ2-7	CASSRQHSYEQYF	TGTGCCAGCAGTCGACAGCACTCCTACGAGCAGTACTTC
TRBV7-7	many	TRBD2	TRBJ2-2	CASSPSGGVVTGELFF	TGTGCCAGCAGCCCAAGCGGGGGGGTCGTTACCGGGGAGCTGTTTTTT
TRBV20-1	many	NA	TRBJ1-5	CSASRKSSNQPQHF	TGCAGTGCTAGCCGGAAATCTAGCAATCAGCCCCAGCATTTT
TRBV29-1	many	TRBD1	TRBJ2-2	CSVAPGGPGELFF	TGCAGCGTTGCCCCAGGGGGCCCCGGGGAGCTGTTTTTT
TRBV20-1	many	TRBD1	TRBJ2-1	CSARDGTGGASYNEQFF	TGCAGTGCTAGAGACGGGACAGGGGGTGCCTCCTACAATGAGCAGTTCTTC
TRBV7-9	many	NA	TRBJ2-3	CASSPGQTSTDTQYF	TGTGCCAGCAGCCCGGGACAAACTAGCACAGATACGCAGTATTTT
TRBV7-2	NA	TRBD2	TRBJ2-3	CASRHPLAGVADKQYF	TGTGCCAGCAGACATCCACTAGCGGGGGTTGCAGATAAGCAGTATTTT
TRBV5-1	many	TRBD1	TRBJ2-5	CASRPRDRGIQETQYF	TGCGCCAGCAGACCCCGGGACAGGGGGATTCAAGAGACCCAGTACTTC
TRBV20-1	many	NA	TRBJ1-2	CSASPLGPYTF	TGCAGTGCTTCCCCTTTGGGGCCCTACACCTTC
TRBV9	many	TRBD1	TRBJ2-7	CASSVTAGQDEQYF	TGTGCCAGCAGCGTAACCGCGGGACAGGACGAGCAGTACTTC
TRBV5-1	many	NA	TRBJ1-5	CASSLDSGGSQPQHF	TGCGCCAGCAGCTTGGATAGCGGGGGTTCCCAGCCCCAGCATTTT
TRBV25-1	many	TRBD2	TRBJ2-1	CASSDPAGGNPEQFF	TGTGCCAGCAGTGATCCAGCGGGGGGGAACCCTGAGCAGTTCTTC
TRBV3-1	many	TRBD1	TRBJ2-3	CASSARRQGAGTDTQYF	TGTGCCAGCAGCGCCCGAAGACAGGGGGCGGGCACAGATACGCAGTATTTT
TRBV15	many	NA	TRBJ2-3	CATSRDPTTQDTQYF	TGTGCTACCAGCAGAGATCCGACTACCCAAGATACGCAGTATTTT
TRBV5-1	many	NA	TRBJ1-4	CASSQGATNEKLFF	TGCGCCAGCAGCCAAGGGGCAACTAATGAAAAACTGTTTTTT
TRBV25-1	many	NA	TRBJ1-1	CASMGALLGNTEAFF	TGTGCCAGCATGGGGGCGTTGTTGGGGAACACTGAAGCTTTCTTT
TRBV14	NA	NA	TRBJ2-5	CAIGQVGAETQYF	TGTGCCATCGGACAAGTGGGGGCCGAGACCCAGTACTTC
TRBV5-1	many	TRBD1	TRBJ2-1	CASSARDRGFDEQFF	TGCGCCAGCAGCGCCCGGGACAGGGGCTTCGATGAGCAGTTCTTC
TRBV7-9	many	NA	TRBJ2-2	CASRYSIGELFF	TGTGCCAGCCGCTACTCGATCGGGGAGCTGTTTTTT
TRBV7-9	many	NA	TRBJ1-4	CASSLVGKTNEKLFF	TGTGCCAGCAGCTTAGTGGGGAAGACTAATGAAAAACTGTTTTTT
TRBV29-1	many	TRBD2	TRBJ2-5	CSVEVPGGVFVETQYF	TGCAGCGTTGAAGTTCCCGGGGGGGTGTTTGTCGAGACCCAGTACTTC
TRBV4-1	many	NA	TRBJ2-3	CASSQVSGLKLDTQYF	TGCGCCAGCAGCCAGGTCAGCGGACTCAAGTTGGATACGCAGTATTTT
TRBV12-3/TRBV12-4	many	TRBD1	TRBJ1-6	CASRADRGISPLHF	TGTGCCAGCAGGGCGGACAGGGGGATTTCACCCCTCCACTTT
TRBV5-5	many	NA	TRBJ2-5	CASSVAGLGGETQYF	TGTGCCAGCAGCGTAGCCGGGCTAGGGGGAGAGACCCAGTACTTC